This paragraph covers one T cell receptor (beta chain) sequence. This clone was picked up one time. It lacks a known antigen. No much larger clonotype is one base removed from it; base qualities were not supplied. This sample is drawn from a study of blood T cell repertoires in COVID-19 (dated by TCRdb to 2020 to 2022). For the wider study: Samples from collaborators originated in the United States, Italy and Spain and spanned both the acute and convalescent phases of COVID-19. The material from the prospective study consisted of cDNA or gDNA derived from T cells, B-cell-depleted T cells, or PBMCs. Where available, HLA class I and class II types were taken from metadata supplied by the sample provider and were not determined by assay-based typing. Subjects who had been exposed to COVID-19, were actively infected with it, or had recovered from it provided the deeply sampled blood TCRbeta repertoires that made up the dataset. A de-identified subject ID, COVID-19 status, age in years and sex were almost always included in the sample metadata. The samples were drawn from two sources: the first 160 participants of the ongoing ImmuneRACE study, and fewer than 1,500 subjects contributed by 6 global collaborators. The repertoires were released in a freely available public database meant as a resource for research on the immune response to SARS-CoV-2.

The germline V end is reduced by 5 bases and the J end by 3 bases; junction bases left unmatched: 4. Counted from cysteine to phenylalanine, this CDR3 has 13 amino acids. Only the CDR3 part of the read is kept: 39 bases, read in frame from the first base. Sequences MNHEY (CDR1) and SVGEGT (CDR2) are obtained from the germline V gene. Overall results and qualifications from the work: Clinical and demographic metadata were provided uncurated, with the amount varying by source and participant.

Participants in the prospective study were aged roughly 18 to 100 years, lived in 20 to 30 United States geographic areas, and enrolled through a virtual design. To assign participants to cohorts, the prospective study relied on clinical history that participants themselves reported in a screening survey and a study questionnaire. Exposed participants were defined as having been in contact with someone with a PCR-confirmed or clinician-diagnosed COVID-19 case within 2 weeks of study entry. Each participant in the prospective study had whole blood, serum and a nasopharyngeal or oropharyngeal swab collected by mobile phlebotomists. Participants in the prospective study had the option to provide additional blood draws and questionnaires over an approximately 2-month period. Before DNA extraction, prospective study blood samples were shipped either frozen or at room temperature. TCRbeta CDR3 regions were amplified from genomic DNA by means of the immunoSEQ Assay, a bias-controlled multiplex PCR. The authors' analysis ran thus. The number of nucleated cells in each sample was estimated by amplification of reference gene primers within the assay. To quantify the absolute abundance of each unique TCRbeta CDR3 rearrangement, sequence reads were collapsed and filtered. For each sample, productive Simpson clonality was calculated by taking the square root of Simpson's diversity index across productive rearrangements. TCRdb obtained this table from immuneACCESS and retained in-frame rearrangements with V and J assigned. These tables miss some clones; where compared with another copy, unresolved V genes account for less than half of the shortfall, and the remainder is unexplained. The D gene and trimming were derived from the DNA, and the V and J assignments and clone size from that table. The sample table shows more than 350,000 clones, and 70% to 90% are seen once. The ten largest clones add up to approximately 1.5% of the sample.

The sequenced sample consisted of PBMCs or T cells enriched from blood (not recorded which). The chain was built from TRBV6-2 or TRBV6-3 and TRBJ2-7; TRBD1 fits 7 bases in the junction. This clonotype was sampled from a woman younger than 30 who had been exposed to COVID-19. The nucleotide sequence reads as follows: TGTGCCAGCAGTGTTGGGACAGACTACGAGCAGTACTTC. Translated, it reads CASSVGTDYEQYF.